This T cell receptor (beta chain) stems from a study of blood T cell repertoires in COVID-19. Study-wide context: Material from acute and convalescent COVID-19 was sourced from the United States, Italy and Spain. From T cells, B-cell-depleted T cells, or PBMCs came the material, which was cDNA or gDNA.

Authors' processing steps: Amplification of reference gene primers was used by the study to estimate nucleated cell counts. Sequencing used immunoSEQ multiplex PCR; TCRdb keeps in-frame clones, though not all of them. V and J calls and clone size are given by that table; D and trimming were obtained from the DNA. The data contain roughly 52,000 clones, about nine tenths of them singletons. V was clipped by 1 base and J by 6 bases; unmatched bases: 0. Germline V gene lookup returns CDR1 MNHNS and CDR2 SASEGT. The CDR3 consists of 12 residues. Sequenced input: peripheral blood. This clonotype originated in a woman at least 80 years old with acute or convalescent COVID-19. The chain is built from TRBV6-1 and TRBJ2-7, with 7 bases matching TRBD2. The CDR3 is CASSEGGGEQYV. As DNA, the CDR3 is TGTGCCAGCAGTGAAGGGGGGGGCGAGCAGTACGTC.